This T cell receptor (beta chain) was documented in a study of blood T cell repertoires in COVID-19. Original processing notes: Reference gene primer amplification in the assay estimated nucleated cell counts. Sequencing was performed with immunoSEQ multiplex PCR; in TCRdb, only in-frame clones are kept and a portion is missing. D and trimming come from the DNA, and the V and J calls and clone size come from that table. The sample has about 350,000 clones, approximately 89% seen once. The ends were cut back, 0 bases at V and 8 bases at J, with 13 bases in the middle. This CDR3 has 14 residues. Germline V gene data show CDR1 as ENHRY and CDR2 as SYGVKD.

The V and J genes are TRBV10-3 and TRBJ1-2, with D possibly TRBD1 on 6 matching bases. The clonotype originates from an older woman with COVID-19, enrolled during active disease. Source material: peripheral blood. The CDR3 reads CAISESRDTVGYTF. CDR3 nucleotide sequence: TGTGCCATCAGTGAGTCGAGGGACACCGTAGGCTACACCTTC.